Sequencing of this T cell receptor (beta chain) was carried out in a study of cytomegalovirus exposure and HLA in healthy donors. Overall study context: Most genotyped donors, 81% of more than 300, had Caucasian-associated genetic ancestry.

Trimming took 0 bases from V and 4 from J, leaving 8 bases between them. Germline CDR1 and CDR2: SGHNT and YYREEE (reference sequence). The CDR3 runs 15 residues. General study findings and limits: Reports indicated that the classifier achieved high specificity and sensitivity in diagnosing cytomegalovirus status. It was taken for granted in presence/absence analyses that sequencing depth across donors was roughly uniform.

The PCR had 60 Vbeta and 13 Jbeta primers. Assay used: immunoSEQ multiplex PCR; TCRdb lists only in-frame clones, some missing. In the table there are a few hundred thousand clones, approximately 84% of which are singletons. This clone was observed once. Antigen: not known. V gene TRBV5-4 combines with J gene TRBJ2-6; D perhaps matches TRBD1 (6 bases). The sequence was collected from a woman in her forties in good health and CMV-seropositive. Sequenced: PBMCs. The DNA for the CDR3 is TGTGCCAGCAGCTTGGGGGGGCAAGGGGCCAACGTCCTGACTTTC. It specifies CASSLGGQGANVLTF.